This T cell receptor beta chain was retrieved from a study of regulatory T cells in long-lasting Graves disease. General study points: Persistent disease was associated with favored TRBV28 usage and with favored use of TRBJ1-2 and TRBJ2-5.

This clonotype was seen ten or more times. Its antigen is not known. Time point reported: newly diagnosed GD, antithyroid drugs for less than 3 months. Researchers made the TCR library from RNA that was extracted from PBMCs. Graves' disease diagnosis followed American Thyroid Association guidelines. Collection of peripheral blood (roughly 9 milliliters) was done using EDTA tubes. Researchers made TCR beta libraries by using iRepertoire HTBI primers and running Arm-PCR on CDR3 regions. From the multiplex PCR reads, TCRdb called clonotypes with MiXCR, one entry per CDR3 protein. Here the sample spans approximately 440,000 distinct CDR3 sequences, 15% to 20% being singletons. Germline V CDR1 and CDR2: LGHDT, YNNKEL (reference sequence). The junction had 7 bases not matched to a gene; V was cut back by 1 base and J by 10 bases. CDR3 size: 15 residues. This same sample was also taken into another study, of T cells in Graves' hyperthyroidism and ophthalmopathy.

J is TRBJ2-5 and V is TRBV3-1; 12 positions match TRBD2. The material sequenced was peripheral blood mononuclear cells (PBMCs), taken at new diagnosis, from a patient treated with antithyroid drugs. The TCR sequence derives from a man aged 35-49 years with Graves disease. The CDR3 region has the DNA TGTGCCAGCAGCCAAGTCCTAGCGGGAGGGTCGGGCCAGTACTTC. It yields the protein CASSQVLAGGSGQYF.